This T cell receptor beta chain came from a study of T cells after posttransplantation cyclophosphamide. This clone was counted at least ten times. Its target is unknown. Study-level points and caveats: Recipient CMV seropositivity and CMV reactivation strongly tracked TRB clonality.

The CDR3 sequence is 13 residues long. In germline, CDR1 is SQVTM, CDR2 ANQGSEA. Losses at the gene ends were 7 bases for V and 7 bases for J; bases not matched to a gene: 8. Generated by immunoSEQ multiplex PCR, the TCRdb table keeps only in-frame clones and is missing some. The specimen has roughly 8,000 clones, none found just once. Treatment was busulfan-fludarabine conditioning, a marrow graft, and cyclophosphamide on days +3 and +4. Here the sequenced sample was PBMCs, taken after allogeneic stem cell transplant with posttransplant cyclophosphamide. This chain links TRBV29-1 with TRBJ2-2, with TRBD2 matching 8 bases. The TCR was taken from a female patient aged 50-59 years who received an allogeneic stem cell transplant from a related donor, was CMV-positive, and had no GVHD. The T cells may partly be graft donor cells. This chain's CDR3 is CSARRAGDGELFF. The CDR3 DNA is TGCAGCGCACGAAGAGCGGGGGACGGGGAGCTGTTTTTT.